This TCR beta chain comes out of a study of blood T cell repertoires in COVID-19. Turning to the study itself: There were acute and convalescent COVID-19 samples, and they came from the United States, Italy and Spain. In each case, the material was cDNA or gDNA derived from T cells, B-cell-depleted T cells, or PBMCs.

In the authors' workflow: The authors estimated nucleated cell counts from reference gene primer amplification. Generated by immunoSEQ multiplex PCR, the TCRdb table keeps only in-frame clones and is missing some. For V, J and clone size, that table is used; D and trimming come from the DNA. The sample has a few hundred thousand clones; 85% to 90% are singletons. This CDR3 has 12 residues. Deletions cut 7 bases from V and 5 bases from J, with 7 bases between. Germline V gene data show CDR1 as SGHTS and CDR2 as YDEGEE. The TCR originated in a man aged 25-40 years with acute or convalescent COVID-19. This rearrangement joins TRBV5-8 to TRBJ1-6; no reliable D call. Input material: peripheral blood. The DNA of the CDR3 is TGTGCCAGCGGGCATGATAATTCACCCCTCCACTTT. Encoded protein: CASGHDNSPLHF.